The clone carrying this T cell receptor beta chain has only a few counts. Antigen specificity is unknown. This CDR3 region has 14 residues. CDR1 and CDR2 (germline): SGHAT, FQNNGV. Trimming removed 0 bases from V and 6 bases from J, with 9 bases in between. This record belongs to a study of beta chain features in type 1 diabetes. Regarding the study as a whole: When Type 1 diabetes patients were examined, their TCRB CDR3s proved moderately but significantly shorter in all four CD4+ subsets.

All of the isolated RNA was reverse transcribed, so expressed TCRB transcripts were sequenced. This table comes from immunoSEQ multiplex PCR, and its TCRdb copy is limited to in-frame clones, with some not included. This sample yields about 160,000 clones, of which 10% to 13% are seen a single time; approximately 0.46% belongs to the top ten. The receptor was derived from a man aged 25 to 45 with type 1 diabetes. The J gene is TRBJ2-1, the V gene TRBV11-2; a weak D match, TRBD2 (6 bases). The sample taken for sequencing was central memory CD4+ T cells from blood. CDR3 sequence: CASSLEAGSNEQFF. The CDR3 region has the DNA TGTGCCAGCAGCTTAGAGGCGGGGTCCAATGAGCAGTTCTTC.